The following is a T cell receptor (beta chain) sequence with its context. This sample is part of a study of blood T cell repertoires in COVID-19. On the study more broadly: Nucleic acid was either cDNA or gDNA, and it came from T cells, B-cell-depleted T cells, or PBMCs.

In Seattle, patients joined the study during active infection and were tracked longitudinally. This CDR3 has 15 residues. The V end lost 4 bases, the J end lost 5 bases, and 16 bases lay between the germline ends. Germline lookup yields CDR1 SGHRS and CDR2 YFSETQ. Authors' methods: Reference gene primer amplification in the assay estimated nucleated cell counts. TCRdb's copy holds only in-frame clones and misses some; the assay was immunoSEQ multiplex PCR. V and J calls and clone size come straight from that table; D and trimming were deduced from the DNA. The sample contains around 58,000 clones, over 75% of which appear only once.

Sequenced sample: peripheral blood. The chain links TRBV5-1 to TRBJ2-1; tentatively, D is TRBD2 (6 bases). This TCR was sampled from a woman aged 60-75 years with COVID-19, enrolled during active disease. Here the CDR3 DNA reads TGCGCCAGCAGCCCTCCTGGAGGGAGACACAATGAGCAGTTCTTC. Its translation is CASSPPGGRHNEQFF.